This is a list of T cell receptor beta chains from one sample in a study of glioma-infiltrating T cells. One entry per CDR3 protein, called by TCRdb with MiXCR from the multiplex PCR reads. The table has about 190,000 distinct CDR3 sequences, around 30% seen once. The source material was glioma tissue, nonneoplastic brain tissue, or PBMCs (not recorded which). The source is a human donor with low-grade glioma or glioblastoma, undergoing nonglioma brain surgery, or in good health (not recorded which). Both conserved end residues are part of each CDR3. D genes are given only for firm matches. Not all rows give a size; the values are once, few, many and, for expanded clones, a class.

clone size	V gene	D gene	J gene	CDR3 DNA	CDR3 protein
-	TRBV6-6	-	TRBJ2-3	TGTGCCAGCAGTTACAGCCTAATTTCGAGGGTGAAGCAGTATTTT	CASSYSLISRVKQYF
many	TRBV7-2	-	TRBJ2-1	TGTGCCAGCAGTCAAGGGGCAGCCGCTAATGAGCAGTTCTTC	CASSQGAAANEQFF
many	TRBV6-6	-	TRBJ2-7	TGTGCCAGCAGTTACTTGGACGAGCAGTACTTC	CASSYLDEQYF
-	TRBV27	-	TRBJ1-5	TGTGCCGGCAGTCCTTCGACAGGCAATCAGCCCCAGCATTTT	CAGSPSTGNQPQHF
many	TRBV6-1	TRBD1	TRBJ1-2	TGTGCCAGCAGTGACCCTGGAGGGGACAGGGGCCGATATGGCTACACCTTC	CASSDPGGDRGRYGYTF
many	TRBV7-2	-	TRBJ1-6	TGTGCCAGCAGCCTCAAACCGGGGCCGAATTCACCCCTCCACTTT	CASSLKPGPNSPLHF
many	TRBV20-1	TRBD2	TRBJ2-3	TGCAGTGCTAGAAACGCGGGAGCCCTTGGGGATACGCAGTATTTT	CSARNAGALGDTQYF
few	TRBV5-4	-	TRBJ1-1	TGTGCCAGCAGCTTTTACAGGGTGAGCGCTGAAGCTTTCTTT	CASSFYRVSAEAFF
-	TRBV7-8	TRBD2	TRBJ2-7	TGTGCCAGCAGCTTAGTCCGTCGGCGGGGGTTCTACGAGCAGTACTTC	CASSLVRRRGFYEQYF
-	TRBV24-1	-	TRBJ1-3	TGTGCCACCGACCCGGGACGTAACCCTGGAAACACCATATATTTT	CATDPGRNPGNTIYF
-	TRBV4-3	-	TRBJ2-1	TGCGCCAGCAGCCAAGAGTCTAGCTACAATGAGCAGTTCTTC	CASSQESSYNEQFF
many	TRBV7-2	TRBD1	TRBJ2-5	TGTGCCAGCAGCCCGACAGGGGGCTCTCGGACCCAGTACTTC	CASSPTGGSRTQYF
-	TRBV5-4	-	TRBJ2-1	TGTGCCAGCAGCTTGGAGCCAGAGTACAATGAGCAGTTCTTC	CASSLEPEYNEQFF
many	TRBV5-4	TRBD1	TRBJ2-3	TGTGCCAGCAGCTTACAGGGGAGCACAGATACGCAGTATTTT	CASSLQGSTDTQYF
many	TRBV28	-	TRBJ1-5	TGTGCCAGCAGTTTATCGAATTACAATCAGCCCCAGCATTTT	CASSLSNYNQPQHF
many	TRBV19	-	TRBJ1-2	TGTGCCAGTAGTGGCATATACGTTAACTATGGCTACACCTTC	CASSGIYVNYGYTF
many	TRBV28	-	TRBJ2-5	TGTGCCAGCAGTTTATCAGGGGCCGAAGAGACCCAGTACTTC	CASSLSGAEETQYF